Following are 22 T cell receptor beta chains from one sample sequenced in a study of blood T cell repertoires in COVID-19. The protocol was immunoSEQ multiplex PCR, while the TCRdb copy is restricted to in-frame clones and leaves out a portion. The sample yields under 200,000 clones, approximately 83% seen once. Material: peripheral blood. The receptors stem from a human donor in a cohort sampled during active COVID-19.

This clone was seen just once. The chain carries TRBV5-1 and TRBJ2-5; TRBD2 matches at 12 bases. CDR3 size: 18 residues. V was pared by 4 bases and J by 5 bases, with 15 bases of the junction left unmatched. In germline, CDR1 is SGHRS, CDR2 YFSETQ. DNA of the CDR3: TGCGCCAGCAGCGGCCGGGACAAATATCTAGCGGGAGGGGAGACCCAGTACTTC. This codes for CASSGRDKYLAGGETQYF.

The chain has TRBV10-3 and TRBJ2-7; 8 bases match TRBD1. The germline V gene has CDR1 ENHRY and CDR2 SYGVKD. V was clipped by 7 bases and J by 5 bases; unmatched bases: 7. This CDR3 region has 13 residues. The CDR3 DNA follows: TGTGCCATCAATCCAGGACAGGGAAACGAGCAGTACTTC. It encodes CAINPGQGNEQYF.

J is TRBJ1-5 and V is TRBV4-3; D perhaps matches TRBD1 (6 bases). The CDR3 loop spans 15 amino acids. CDR1 LGHNA and CDR2 YSLEER come from the germline V gene. With 2 bases removed from V and 6 bases from J, the gap between germline ends came to 14 bases. The CDR3 is CASSQQREGGQPQHF. DNA for the CDR3: TGCGCCAGCAGCCAACAGAGGGAGGGGGGTCAGCCCCAGCATTTT.

J is TRBJ1-2 and V is TRBV5-1; D may be TRBD1 (6 bases). Trimming removed 0 bases from V and 4 bases from J, with 13 bases in between. The CDR3 is 15 amino acids. Germline V lookup: CDR1 SGHRS, CDR2 YFSETQ. In DNA form, the CDR3 reads TGCGCCAGCAGCTTGGAGGGACAACTCTCCTATGGCTACACCTTC. The encoded protein is CASSLEGQLSYGYTF.

The chain carries TRBV10-3 and TRBJ2-3; 8 nucleotides align to TRBD1. This CDR3 contains 16 residues. CDR1 is ENHRY and CDR2 is SYGVKD in the germline V gene. J was trimmed by 1 base and V by 3 bases; bases with no gene match: 6. CDR3 DNA sequence: TGTGCCATCAGTGAAGTAAGGGGACAGGGCACAGATACGCAGTATTTT. Translating gives CAISEVRGQGTDTQYF.

This clone has more than one count but fewer than ten. The chain links TRBV28 to TRBJ1-6, with D possibly matching TRBD1 (6 bases). Trimming shortened V by 6 bases and J by 7 bases, and 19 bases separated the two germline ends. Germline V CDR1 and CDR2: MDHEN, SYDVKM. The CDR3 spans 16 residues. CDR3 sequence: CASRPGLQGENSPLHF. CDR3 coding DNA: TGTGCCAGCAGGCCAGGTCTACAGGGAGAAAATTCACCCCTCCACTTT.

The rearrangement uses TRBV3-1 (or the pseudogene TRBV3-2) and TRBJ2-7, with 7 nucleotides matching TRBD2. Per germline, CDR1 LGHDT and CDR2 YNNKEL (reference sequence). The CDR3 has 16 amino acids. Trimming removed 0 bases from V and 2 bases from J; junction bases left unmatched: 7. This chain's CDR3 is CASSQDGGGETYEQYF. CDR3 coding DNA: TGTGCCAGCAGCCAAGATGGTGGGGGGGAAACCTACGAGCAGTACTTC.

CDR3 amino acids: CATSRDLSGAGTEAFF. Here the CDR3 DNA reads TGTGCCACCAGCAGAGATTTATCAGGGGCCGGGACTGAAGCTTTCTTT. The J gene is TRBJ1-1, the V gene TRBV15; TRBD1 is a possible D gene (6 bases). Germline values: CDR1 LNHNV, CDR2 YYDKDF (reference sequence). V lost 0 bases and J 5 bases, leaving 16 bases between the germline ends. The CDR3 contains 16 residues.

The chain links TRBV12-3 or TRBV12-4 to TRBJ1-6, with TRBD1 matching over 9 bases. After removal of 7 bases from V and 10 bases from J, the junction contained 5 bases not matched to a gene. The CDR3 runs 13 residues. The chain's CDR3 is CASTFGTGSPLHF. The CDR3 coding sequence is TGTGCCAGCACCTTCGGGACAGGGTCACCCCTCCACTTT.

DNA for the CDR3: TGTGCCAGCAGCCGCGGGGGGGGTAATGAGCAGTTCTTC. This gives the protein CASSRGGGNEQFF. This chain uses TRBV6-4 with TRBJ2-1, with 9 bases aligning to TRBD2. J gave up 7 bases and V 6 bases, and 4 bases lay outside the gene matches. The CDR3 runs to 13 residues. CDR1 is MRHNA, CDR2 SNTAGT, per germline.

This clone has only a few counts. One junction end does not reproduce the germline sequence, and a read error may be involved. The chain employs TRBV19 and TRBJ2-7; weak D call: TRBD1 (6 bases). This CDR3 comprises 11 residues. Germline assignment: CDR1 LNHDA and CDR2 SQIVND (reference sequence). Here the CDR3 DNA reads TGTGCCAGTAGTATTGGGGACACCACATTCTTC. Protein product: CASSIGDTTFF.

CDR3 amino acids: CASSLPGQRNSPLHF. DNA of the CDR3: TGTGCCAGCAGCTTACCCGGCCAGAGGAATTCACCCCTCCACTTT. The chain combines TRBV7-2 with TRBJ1-6; no reliable D call. V shed 2 bases and J shed 7 bases, with 12 bases lying between them. Germline V CDR1 and CDR2: SGHTA, FQGNSA. The CDR3 sequence is 15 residues long. The full variable domain, completed using reference TRBV7-2 and TRBJ1-6, is GAGVSQSPSNKVTEKGKDVELRCDPISGHTALYWYRQSLGQGLEFLIYFQGNSAPDKSGLPSDRFSAERTGGSVSTLTIQRTQQEDSAVYLCASSLPGQRNSPLHFGNGTRLTVT.

CDR3 sequence reads: CASSIRTSGNYAYEQYF. The CDR3 DNA follows: TGTGCCAGTAGTATCCGGACTAGCGGGAACTACGCCTACGAGCAGTACTTC. The chain links TRBV19 to TRBJ2-7; 12 positions match TRBD2. This CDR3 contains 17 residues. Trimming cost V 3 bases and J 2 bases; bases outside gene matches: 8. Germline CDR1 LNHDA, CDR2 SQIVND (reference sequence).

The chain couples TRBV12-3 or TRBV12-4 to TRBJ1-5; D call uncertain. The V end lost 4 bases, the J end lost 0 bases, and 4 bases lay between the germline ends. CDR3 length: 13 residues. The CDR3 sequence is CASSSNSNQPQHF. The CDR3 region has the DNA TGTGCCAGCAGTTCTAATAGCAATCAGCCCCAGCATTTT.

The V and J genes are TRBV9 and TRBJ2-1, with unresolved D. Germline loops: CDR1 SGDLS, CDR2 YYNGEE. Trimming pared 0 bases from V and 5 bases from J, leaving 9 bases between. The CDR3 is 14 residues long. In nucleotides, the CDR3 is TGTGCCAGCAGCGTAGTTCCTGCAGACAATGAGCAGTTCTTC. This encodes CASSVVPADNEQFF. The complete variable domain, with remaining parts taken from reference TRBV9 and TRBJ2-1, reads DSGVTQTPKHLITATGQRVTLRCSPRSGDLSVYWYQQSLDQGLQFLIQYYNGEERAKGNILERFSAQQFPDLHSELNLSSLELGDSALYFCASSVVPADNEQFFGPGTRLTVL.

This rearrangement joins TRBV6-6 to TRBJ1-2; 12 nucleotides align to TRBD1. The V gene's germline CDR1 is MNHNY and CDR2 SVGAGI (reference sequence). The length of the CDR3 is 15 residues. After removal of 5 bases from V and 7 bases from J, the junction contained 8 bases not matched to a gene. CDR3 amino acids: CASSRMGQGARGYTF. The CDR3 bases are TGTGCCAGCAGTAGAATGGGACAGGGGGCGCGTGGCTACACCTTC.

This chain links TRBV29-1 with TRBJ1-1; perhaps TRBD1 as D (5 bases). CDR3 length equals 10 residues. V was cut by 3 bases and J by 10 bases, with 9 bases left in between. Germline V gene sequence: CDR1 SQVTM, CDR2 ANQGSEA. CDR3 loop: CSVDRVRAFF. DNA of the CDR3: TGCAGCGTTGACAGGGTACGAGCTTTCTTT.

The CDR3 spells CASSYKARTAQETQYF. The CDR3 DNA reads TGTGCCAGCAGTTACAAAGCGAGGACAGCCCAAGAGACCCAGTACTTC. The chain has TRBV6-6 and TRBJ2-5; TRBD1 might be the D (6 bases). V lost 2 bases to trimming and J lost 1 base, with 14 bases between them. CDR3 length equals 16 residues. Germline V gene lookup returns CDR1 MNHNY and CDR2 SVGAGI (reference sequence).

The V gene is TRBV12-3 or TRBV12-4, the J gene TRBJ1-2, with a tentative D call TRBD1 (6 bases). V lost 1 base, J lost 8 bases, and 11 bases lay in between. This CDR3 region has 13 residues. This CDR3 is CASSLGRGGGYTF. The CDR3 nucleotides are TGTGCCAGCAGTTTAGGGAGGGGGGGAGGCTACACCTTC.

The genes are TRBV7-3 and TRBJ2-2; D unclear. Germline assignment: CDR1 SGHTA and CDR2 FQGTGA. V lost 1 base to trimming and J lost 4 bases, with 16 bases between them. CDR3 length: 17 amino acids. CDR3 protein: CASSLNGGQGLTGELFF. The CDR3 coding sequence is TGTGCCAGCAGCTTAAATGGTGGGCAAGGCCTCACCGGGGAGCTGTTTTTT.

The chain employs TRBV7-8 and TRBJ2-7; D perhaps matches TRBD1 (6 bases). Germline V gene lookup returns CDR1 SGHVS and CDR2 FQNEAQ. CDR3 size: 15 residues. Trimming shortened V by 1 base and J by 2 bases, and 12 bases separated the two germline ends. The CDR3 region has the DNA TGTGCCAGCAGCTTAGAGTGGGCAGGGGCCTACGAGCAGTACTTC. This codes for CASSLEWAGAYEQYF.

The chain combines TRBV9 with TRBJ2-5; TRBD1 matches 7 bases. V gave up 3 bases and J gave up 5 bases; unmatched junction bases: 4. The CDR3 length is 13 residues. Germline CDR1 and CDR2: SGDLS and YYNGEE. CDR3: CASSATTGETQYF. DNA for the CDR3: TGTGCCAGCAGCGCAACGACAGGGGAGACCCAGTACTTC.